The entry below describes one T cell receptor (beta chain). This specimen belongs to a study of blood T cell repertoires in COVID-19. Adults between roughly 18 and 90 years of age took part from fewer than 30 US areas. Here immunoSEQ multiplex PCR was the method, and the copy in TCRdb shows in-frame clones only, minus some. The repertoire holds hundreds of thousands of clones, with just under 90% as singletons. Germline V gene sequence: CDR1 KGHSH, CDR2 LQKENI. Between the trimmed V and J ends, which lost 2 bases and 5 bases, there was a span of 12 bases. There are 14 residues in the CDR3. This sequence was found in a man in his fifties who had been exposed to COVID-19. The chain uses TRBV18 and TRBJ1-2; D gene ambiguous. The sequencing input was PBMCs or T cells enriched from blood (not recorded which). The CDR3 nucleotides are TGTGCCAGCTCACCAGGTGTAGGGAGATATGGCTACACCTTC. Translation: CASSPGVGRYGYTF.